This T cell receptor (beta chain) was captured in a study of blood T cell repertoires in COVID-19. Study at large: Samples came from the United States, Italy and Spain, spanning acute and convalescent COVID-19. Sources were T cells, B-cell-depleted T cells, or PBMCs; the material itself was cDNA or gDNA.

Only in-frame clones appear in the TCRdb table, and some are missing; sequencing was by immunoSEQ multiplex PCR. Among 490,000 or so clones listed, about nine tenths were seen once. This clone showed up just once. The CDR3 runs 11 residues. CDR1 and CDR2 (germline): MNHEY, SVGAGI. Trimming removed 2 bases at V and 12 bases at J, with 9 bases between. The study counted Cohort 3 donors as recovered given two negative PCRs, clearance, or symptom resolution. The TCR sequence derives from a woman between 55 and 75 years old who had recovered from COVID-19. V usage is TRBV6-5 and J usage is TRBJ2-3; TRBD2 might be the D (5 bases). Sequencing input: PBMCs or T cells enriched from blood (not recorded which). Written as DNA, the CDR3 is TGTGCCAGCAGTTACGTCGGGGTTCAGTATTTT. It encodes CASSYVGVQYF.